The table lists the clone carrying this T cell receptor (beta chain) with a few counts. One junction end disagrees with the germline gene, perhaps due to a read error. The sample belongs to a study of metastatic and nonmetastatic thyroid tumors. Study background: Across blood and tumor or nodule tissue, repertoires from malignant and benign thyroid patients were compared with one another.

The CDR3 contains 12 residues. Per germline, CDR1 SGHTA and CDR2 FQGNSA. TCRdb re-processed the PCR reads through MiXCR. This sample has roughly 98,000 clones, with 14% to 15% found just once. Nobody among the patients had been given any treatment before thyroid surgery. The specimen sequenced was blood. The chain employs TRBV7-2 and TRBJ2-7, with no clear D. The sequence was collected from a female donor with papillary thyroid cancer or a benign thyroid nodule (not recorded which). Some clones in this sample may be carry-over from other donors' samples. The CDR3 DNA reads as TGTGCCAGCAGATATAGCTCCTACGAGCAGTACTTT. As protein: CASRYSSYEQYF.